The 9 T cell receptor beta chains below all came from one sample that was sequenced in a study of shared clonotypes between healthy human individuals. The data were produced by immunoSEQ multiplex PCR, yet TCRdb's version contains in-frame clones alone and is incomplete. Here the sample spans more than 2 million clones, just under 95% being singletons. Positive CCR7 selection of CD45RO-negative cells yielded the naive CD8 cells, and terminally differentiated effector memory CD45RA+ cells were excluded. Sequencing was carried out using naive CD8+ T cells sorted from blood. Receptor source: a man aged 18 to 29 in good health.

The sample holds a few counts of this clone. The V call is TRBV7-6, the J call TRBJ1-6; D is ambiguous. The V end was cut by 1 base, the J end by 5 bases, with 15 bases between. Per the germline V gene, CDR1 is SGHVS and CDR2 is FNYEAQ. The CDR3 runs 17 residues. CDR3 protein: CASSLVEGGTNNSPLHF. CDR3 sequence (DNA): TGTGCCAGCAGCTTAGTTGAGGGAGGCACGAATAATTCACCCCTCCACTTT. The full variable domain, rest sourced from reference TRBV7-6 and TRBJ1-6, is GAGVSQSPRYKVTKRGQDVALRCDPISGHVSLYWYRQALGQGPEFLTYFNYEAQQDKSGLPNDRFSAERPEGSISTLTIQRTEQRDSAMYRCASSLVEGGTNNSPLHFGNGTRLTVT.

In the case of this clone: Other DNA sequences in the same sample also yield this CDR3. The chain employs TRBV4-1 and TRBJ2-7, with D unclear. V was clipped by 3 bases and J by 2 bases, with 8 bases between them. CDR1 MGHRA and CDR2 YSYEKL come from the germline V gene. There are 13 residues in the CDR3. The CDR3 reads CASSHRSAYEQYF. The CDR3 DNA reads TGCGCCAGCAGCCATAGATCAGCCTACGAGCAGTACTTC.

In its sample, this clone was seen once. The chain joins TRBV10-2 to TRBJ2-7, with 7 nucleotides matching TRBD1. CDR3 length: 15 residues. After removal of 2 bases from V and 1 base from J, the junction contained 5 bases not matched to a gene. Germline V CDR1 and CDR2: WSHSY, SAAADI. The CDR3 protein is CASSETPTGSYEQYF. DNA for the CDR3: TGCGCCAGCAGTGAGACGCCGACAGGGTCCTACGAGCAGTACTTC.

The CDR3 here is CASSLVSRPTGELFF. The CDR3 region has the DNA TGTGCCAGCAGTTTAGTGTCTCGACCCACCGGGGAGCTGTTTTTT. The chain links TRBV28 to TRBJ2-2; D is uncertain. The CDR3 consists of 15 residues. V was trimmed by 2 bases and J by 4 bases, leaving 11 bases between them. Germline V gene data show CDR1 as MDHEN and CDR2 as SYDVKM.

About this clone itself: This CDR3 is also generated by other DNA sequences in the sample. This rearrangement joins TRBV5-6 to TRBJ1-1; 8 bases are a match to TRBD1. J was trimmed by 4 bases and V by 9 bases; bases with no gene match: 5. The germline V gene encodes CDR1 SGHDT and CDR2 YYEEEE. The CDR3 runs to 12 residues. The CDR3 sequence is CATATGGTEAFF. The CDR3 coding sequence is TGTGCCACCGCTACAGGGGGCACTGAAGCTTTCTTT. Filled out from reference TRBV5-6 and TRBJ1-1, the complete variable domain reads DAGVTQSPTHLIKTRGQQVTLRCSPKSGHDTVSWYQQALGQGPQFIFQYYEEEERQRGNFPDRFSGHQFPNYSSELNVNALLLGDSALYLCATATGGTEAFFGQGTRLTVV.

V usage is TRBV7-9 and J usage is TRBJ2-1, with D possibly being TRBD1 (6 bases). Trimming stripped 6 bases from V and 8 bases from J, with 14 bases between. The CDR3 covers 13 residues. The germline CDR1 and CDR2 sequences are SEHNR and FQNEAQ (reference sequence). The CDR3 bases are TGTGCCAGCAGTCCACAGGGTGGCGATGAGCAGTTCTTC. Protein sequence: CASSPQGGDEQFF. The complete variable domain, with remaining parts taken from reference TRBV7-9 and TRBJ2-1, reads DTGVSQNPRHKITKRGQNVTFRCDPISEHNRLYWYRQTLGQGPEFLTYFQNEAQLEKSRLLSDRFSAERPKGSFSTLEIQRTEQGDSAMYLCASSPQGGDEQFFGPGTRLTVL.

The genes are TRBV9 and TRBJ2-3, with 8 positions matching TRBD2. Germline V gene lookup returns CDR1 SGDLS and CDR2 YYNGEE. The trim removed 0 bases at V and 4 bases at J, leaving 1 base unmatched. This CDR3 contains 14 residues. CDR3 in amino acids: CASSVEREPDTQYF. Here the CDR3 DNA reads TGTGCCAGCAGCGTAGAGCGGGAGCCAGATACGCAGTATTTT.

The rearrangement joins TRBV27 to TRBJ2-7, with D unresolved. The germline gives CDR1 MNHEY, CDR2 SMNVEV (reference sequence). The CDR3 is 14 residues long. Trimming took off 6 bases at V and 0 bases at J, with 12 bases between the two ends. This CDR3 is CASRSTMYSYEQYF. CDR3 sequence (DNA): TGTGCCAGCAGAAGCACCATGTACTCCTACGAGCAGTACTTC.

V usage is TRBV7-9 and J usage is TRBJ2-1; D unresolved. Trimming stripped 5 bases from V and 12 bases from J, with 14 bases between. Germline CDR1 is SEHNR and CDR2 is FQNEAQ (reference sequence). The length of the CDR3 is 12 residues. CDR3 sequence: CASSLSDGRQFF. CDR3 sequence (DNA): TGTGCCAGCAGCCTATCAGATGGGCGGCAGTTCTTC.